One and the same sample provided the 15 T cell receptor beta chains below, sequenced in a study of blood T cells in healthy people across ages. With a J-beta primer mix and a sample-barcoded 5' primer, a second PCR ran 7 to 11 cycles. Each CDR3 protein is one row after TCRdb ran MiXCR on the 5' RACE reads. Of over 1,500,000 distinct CDR3 sequences listed, roughly two fifths are singletons. The source material was blood. The receptor set was obtained from a human donor in good health.

This sequence joins TRBV7-3 and TRBJ2-5; the match to TRBD1 covers 9 bases. The J call may be faulty, since TRBJ2-7 better matches the DNA end. The germline V gene encodes CDR1 SGHTA and CDR2 FQGTGA. The CDR3 totals 15 residues. The CDR3 here is CASSRQGQGGYEQYF. CDR3 in DNA: TGTGCCAGCAGCCGACAGGGACAGGGTGGCTACGAGCAGTACTTC.

This clonotype appeared a few times. This sequence joins TRBV7-2 and TRBJ1-2; unclear D gene. Trimming stripped 5 bases from V and 3 bases from J, with 16 bases between. CDR1 and CDR2 from the germline V gene are SGHTA and FQGNSA. The CDR3 totals 15 residues. The CDR3 bases are TGTGCCAGCAGCCGTGCCCTTCTTCCGGACTATGGCTACACCTTC. As protein: CASSRALLPDYGYTF.

To note about this clonotype: At one of its ends the junction is not consistent with the germline gene, which may arise from a read error. This sequence joins TRBV5-5 and TRBJ1-2, with D possibly being TRBD1 (6 bases). CDR3 length: 14 residues. CDR1 is SGHKS, CDR2 YYEKEE, per germline (reference sequence). In DNA, the CDR3 is TGTGCCCGCAGCTTTGACAGGAGAGGCTATGGCTACACCTTC. Translation: CARSFDRRGYGYTF.

The gene calls are TRBV20-1 and TRBJ2-3, with D tentatively TRBD2 (5 bases). The CDR3 runs 12 residues. V lost 8 bases and J lost 5, with 14 bases in between. Germline CDR1 is DFQATT and CDR2 is SNEGSKA (reference sequence). Written as DNA, the CDR3 is TGCAGTACGATGTCCGCGGGAGATACGCAGTATTTT. Its protein product is CSTMSAGDTQYF.

To note about this clonotype: The junction departs from the called germline gene at one end, perhaps through a read error. V gene TRBV28 combines with J gene TRBJ2-7; 9 positions match TRBD1. CDR3 length: 15 amino acids. Looked up from germline, CDR1 is MDHEN and CDR2 is SYDVKM. DNA of the CDR3: TGTGCCGGCAGGGACAGGGCTTATACACCCTACGAGCAGTACTTC. It yields the protein CAGRDRAYTPYEQYF.

This clonotype has only a few counts. The genes are TRBV9 and TRBJ1-2; no reliable D call. This CDR3 region has 13 residues. CDR1 is SGDLS, CDR2 YYNGEE, per germline. Trimming took 5 bases from V and 0 from J, leaving 8 bases between them. This CDR3 is CASSSWPNYGYTF. The CDR3 bases are TGTGCCAGCAGTTCGTGGCCTAACTATGGCTACACCTTC.

The genes are TRBV10-3 and TRBJ2-6, with a weak D call TRBD1 (6 bases). V was trimmed by 6 bases and J by 1 base, leaving 16 bases between them. This CDR3 is 17 amino acids long. CDR1 and CDR2 (germline): ENHRY, SYGVKD. CDR3 bases: TGTGCCATCAGCCGACAGGCTACCTCTTCTGGGGCCAACGTCCTGACTTTC. Residues: CAISRQATSSGANVLTF.

The chain combines TRBV6-5 with TRBJ2-1; possibly TRBD1 for D (5 bases). The V end lost 8 bases, the J end lost 6 bases, and 14 bases lay between the germline ends. The germline V gene has CDR1 MNHEY and CDR2 SVGAGI. The CDR3 spans 13 residues. Written as DNA, the CDR3 is TGTGCCAGCGCCAAAACCAGGGCCAATGAGCAGTTCTTC. It encodes CASAKTRANEQFF.

The V and J genes are TRBV7-2 and TRBJ2-1, with 9 positions matching TRBD1. V lost 4 bases, J lost 3 bases, and 13 bases stayed unmatched. The CDR3 sequence is 18 residues long. CDR1 and CDR2 from the germline V gene are SGHTA and FQGNSA. The CDR3 reads CASSYPLVGQGNYNEQFF. CDR3 DNA sequence: TGTGCCAGCAGCTACCCCCTGGTTGGACAGGGGAACTACAATGAGCAGTTCTTC.

The chain has TRBV5-1 and TRBJ2-3, with D possibly being TRBD1 or TRBD2 (5 bases each). Trimming stripped 0 bases from V and 0 bases from J, with 14 bases between. Germline loops: CDR1 SGHRS, CDR2 YFSETQ. The CDR3 sequence is 17 residues long. CDR3 coding DNA: TGCGCCAGCAGCTTGGCCCGGCAGGGACCTAGCACAGATACGCAGTATTTT. This encodes CASSLARQGPSTDTQYF.

The rearrangement uses TRBV24-1 and TRBJ2-1; possible D gene TRBD1, 5 bases. V gave up 5 bases and J gave up 7 bases, with 17 bases separating them. The V gene's germline CDR1 is KGHDR and CDR2 SFDVKD. The CDR3 consists of 15 residues. CDR3 DNA: TGTGCCACCAGTGGGATTGAGGCAGGGTTGAATGAGCAGTTCTTC. This sequence encodes CATSGIEAGLNEQFF.

This clonotype was found many times. The rearrangement joins TRBV28 to TRBJ2-5; unclear D gene. The CDR3 consists of 12 residues. Between the trimmed V and J ends, which lost 4 bases and 4 bases, there was a span of 7 bases. Germline V gene data show CDR1 as MDHEN and CDR2 as SYDVKM. The CDR3: CASSWGRETQYF. The CDR3 coding sequence is TGTGCCAGCAGTTGGGGTCGAGAGACCCAGTACTTC. The full variable domain, completed using reference TRBV28 and TRBJ2-5, is DVKVTQSSRYLVKRTGEKVFLECVQDMDHENMFWYRQDPGLGLRLIYFSYDVKMKEKGDIPEGYSVSREKKERFSLILESASTNQTSMYLCASSWGRETQYFGPGTRLLVL.

V gene TRBV29-1 combines with J gene TRBJ2-3, with 12 positions matching TRBD2. The V and J ends lost 3 bases and 1 base, in that order; junction bases with no gene match: 5. The CDR3 extends over 16 amino acids. Germline V gives CDR1 SQVTM, CDR2 ANQGSEA. CDR3 in DNA: TGCAGCGTTGAGCATCCTAGCGGGGGGGGCACAGATACGCAGTATTTT. This codes for CSVEHPSGGGTDTQYF.

V is TRBV4-2 and J is TRBJ2-7; D is ambiguous. Per germline, CDR1 LGHNA and CDR2 YNFKEQ. This CDR3 has 15 residues. Trimming left V 7 bases short and J 0 bases short, with 16 bases between. CDR3 bases: TGTGCCAGCACCCCCAAGGGCGGCAGCTCCTACGAGCAGTACTTC. Its protein is CASTPKGGSSYEQYF.

The V call is TRBV3-1, the J call TRBJ2-1, with D uncertain. With 0 bases removed from V and 0 bases from J, the gap between germline ends came to 15 bases. CDR1 is LGHDT and CDR2 is YNNKEL in the germline V gene (reference sequence). The CDR3 is 18 residues long. The CDR3 DNA is TGTGCCAGCAGCCAAGAACCTCTTTCAGACCTCTCCTACAATGAGCAGTTCTTC. Translation: CASSQEPLSDLSYNEQFF.